These 19 T cell receptor beta chains came from one sample sequenced in a study of OX40 agonist ivuxolimab in advanced cancers. TCRdb's table, derived via immunoSEQ multiplex PCR, lists solely in-frame clones and lacks some. The data show 65,000 to 90,000 clones, about 89% seen once. The sample here was CD4+ or CD8+ T cells sorted from blood, taken in a trial of the OX40 agonist ivuxolimab. Source of these receptors: an adult with an advanced solid tumor such as melanoma, head and neck, liver or kidney cancer.

This rearrangement joins TRBV28 to TRBJ2-3; 12 positions match TRBD2. The J segment lost 0 bases and the V segment lost 3 bases, leaving 7 bases of the junction unmatched. Per germline, CDR1 MDHEN and CDR2 SYDVKM. This CDR3 has 18 residues. CDR3 DNA: TGTGCCAGCAGTTTGGAACTAGCGGGGGGCCTTAGCACAGATACGCAGTATTTT. Translated, it gives CASSLELAGGLSTDTQYF.

The chain is built from TRBV5-5 and TRBJ1-1, with D maybe TRBD1 (5 bases). Germline CDR1 is SGHKS and CDR2 is YYEKEE (reference sequence). The CDR3 runs to 15 residues. V was clipped by 0 bases and J by 5 bases, with 14 bases between them. CDR3 nucleotides: TGTGCCAGCAGCTTGGCACCAGGGCGATCGACTGAAGCTTTCTTT. This codes for CASSLAPGRSTEAFF.

DNA for the CDR3: TGTGCCAGCAGTCCCGTATCTGGGGGCTACAATGAGCAGTTCTTC. This sequence encodes CASSPVSGGYNEQFF. The gene calls are TRBV27 and TRBJ2-1, with D perhaps being TRBD1 or TRBD2 (5 bases each). CDR1 and CDR2 from the germline V gene are MNHEY and SMNVEV (reference sequence). With 5 bases removed from V and 3 bases from J, the gap between germline ends came to 14 bases. There are 15 residues in the CDR3.

The rearrangement links TRBV7-9 to TRBJ2-3, with unresolved D. Per the germline V gene, CDR1 is SEHNR and CDR2 is FQNEAQ (reference sequence). V lost 3 bases, J lost 2 bases, and 6 bases lay in between. The CDR3 consists of 13 residues. The CDR3 DNA sequence: TGTGCCAGCAGCTTGCATACCACAGATACGCAGTATTTT. Translation: CASSLHTTDTQYF. Based on the CDR3 plus reference TRBV7-9 and TRBJ2-3, the full variable domain is DTGVSQNPRHKITKRGQNVTFRCDPISEHNRLYWYRQTLGQGPEFLTYFQNEAQLEKSRLLSDRFSAERPKGSFSTLEIQRTEQGDSAMYLCASSLHTTDTQYFGPGTRLTVL.

This rearrangement joins TRBV28 to TRBJ2-5; the match to TRBD1 covers 8 bases. Trimming cost V 3 bases and J 2 bases; bases outside gene matches: 8. The CDR3 loop spans 16 amino acids. The germline gives CDR1 MDHEN, CDR2 SYDVKM. The CDR3 sequence: CASSFSQTGGQETQYF. In DNA, the CDR3 is TGTGCCAGCAGTTTTTCGCAAACAGGGGGGCAAGAGACCCAGTACTTC.

This chain connects TRBV28 to TRBJ2-1, with TRBD2 identical over 8 bases. The CDR3 has 15 amino acids. Germline loops: CDR1 MDHEN, CDR2 SYDVKM. V was pared by 7 bases and J by 8 bases, with 13 bases of the junction left unmatched. The CDR3 DNA follows: TGTGCCAGCATCCCGGGACTAGTACTTGGGGATGAGCAGTTCTTC. Translation: CASIPGLVLGDEQFF.

J is TRBJ2-3 and V is TRBV5-1; tentative D call: TRBD2 (7 bases). Deletions cut 1 base from V and 14 bases from J, with 17 bases between. Germline V gives CDR1 SGHRS, CDR2 YFSETQ. The CDR3 is made up of 13 amino acids. For the CDR3, the DNA is TGCGCCAGCAGCTTGTCTCTAGGGGGGGTCACGTATTTT. Encoded protein: CASSLSLGGVTYF.

The gene calls are TRBV2 and TRBJ2-1; no clear D gene. V was clipped by 7 bases and J by 6 bases, with 10 bases between them. The CDR3 contains 12 residues. Germline V gene lookup returns CDR1 SNHLY and CDR2 FYNNEI. The CDR3 DNA reads TGTGCCAGCACTTTAGGCAGCAATGAGCAGTTCTTC. Its protein product is CASTLGSNEQFF.

V gene TRBV13 combines with J gene TRBJ1-5; D unresolved. The CDR3 sequence is 16 residues long. V lost 0 bases to trimming and J lost 2 bases, with 11 bases between them. Per the germline V gene, CDR1 is PRHDT and CDR2 is FYEKMQ (reference sequence). The CDR3 sequence: CASSLGGKWGNQPQHF. CDR3 in DNA: TGTGCCAGCAGCTTAGGCGGCAAGTGGGGCAATCAGCCCCAGCATTTT.

V is TRBV9 and J is TRBJ2-1; D is undetermined. This CDR3 comprises 12 residues. Germline V gene data show CDR1 as SGDLS and CDR2 as YYNGEE. Trimming cost V 6 bases and J 8 bases, with 12 bases left between them. The CDR3 is CASTARWDEQFF. DNA for the CDR3: TGTGCCAGCACCGCCCGGTGGGATGAGCAGTTCTTC.

V and J are TRBV28 and TRBJ2-5; 7 bases are a match to TRBD1. The DNA end lines up better with TRBJ2-7; the J call may be wrong. Germline lookup yields CDR1 MDHEN and CDR2 SYDVKM. The CDR3 covers 16 residues. In DNA, the CDR3 is TGTGCCAGCAGTTTATCCCTGACAGGGAACACTTACGAGCAGTACTTC. It codes for CASSLSLTGNTYEQYF.

The chain is built from TRBV18 and TRBJ2-5; unclear D gene. The CDR3 is 13 residues long. CDR1 is KGHSH, CDR2 LQKENI, per germline. V gave up 3 bases and J gave up 1 base, with 6 bases separating them. The CDR3 bases are TGTGCCAGCTCACCGGGAAGCCAAGAGACCCAGTACTTC. Residues: CASSPGSQETQYF.

The gene calls are TRBV27 and TRBJ1-6; D is unclear. Germline loops: CDR1 MNHEY, CDR2 SMNVEV (reference sequence). Trimming removed 5 bases from V and 10 bases from J, with 12 bases in between. CDR3 length: 13 amino acids. The CDR3 loop reads CASSPFGESPLHF. The DNA of the CDR3 is TGTGCCAGCAGTCCGTTCGGCGAATCACCCCTCCACTTT.

A remark on this clone: This specimen includes other DNA sequences encoding the same CDR3. This sequence joins TRBV28 and TRBJ1-1; D gene unclear. Deletions cut 2 bases from V and 1 base from J, with 8 bases between. The CDR3 runs 14 residues. CDR1 MDHEN and CDR2 SYDVKM come from the germline V gene. CDR3 sequence: CASSLRPTNTEAFF. CDR3 bases: TGTGCCAGCAGTTTAAGGCCCACGAACACTGAAGCTTTCTTT.

The chain joins TRBV19 to TRBJ1-6; D is unresolved. In germline, CDR1 is LNHDA, CDR2 SQIVND (reference sequence). V dropped 3 bases and J dropped 4 bases, with 13 bases sitting between them. The CDR3 spans 16 residues. CDR3 nucleotide sequence: TGTGCCAGTAGTATTAACGTAGCCGTATATAATTCACCCCTCCACTTT. Amino acid sequence: CASSINVAVYNSPLHF.

This sequence joins TRBV27 and TRBJ2-6, with unresolved D. This CDR3 comprises 12 residues. V was shortened by 10 bases and J by 0 bases, with 4 bases between the two germline ends. CDR1 MNHEY and CDR2 SMNVEV come from the germline V gene (reference sequence). The CDR3 is CAIRSGANVLTF. CDR3 DNA sequence: TGTGCCATCCGCTCTGGGGCCAACGTCCTGACTTTC.

The chain joins TRBV11-1 to TRBJ2-1; weak D call: TRBD2 (6 bases). The germline V gene has CDR1 SGHAT and CDR2 FQDESV (reference sequence). Trimming took off 10 bases at V and 0 bases at J, with 13 bases between the two ends. The CDR3 runs to 14 residues. The CDR3 protein is CATTGESSYNEQFF. In DNA form, the CDR3 reads TGTGCCACCACGGGGGAGAGCTCCTACAATGAGCAGTTCTTC.

V gene TRBV16 combines with J gene TRBJ1-3; 7 bases match TRBD1. Trimming at V came to 5 bases and at J to 3 bases, leaving 4 bases not matched to a gene. Germline CDR1 and CDR2: KGHSY and FQNENV. The CDR3 loop spans 14 amino acids. CDR3 DNA: TGTGCCAGCAGCACAGGGGCACTTGGAAACACCATATATTTT. This gives the protein CASSTGALGNTIYF.

This clone was found once. This sequence joins TRBV7-9 and TRBJ2-2; 10 nucleotides line up with TRBD2. CDR3 length: 14 amino acids. J gave up 6 bases and V 11 bases, and 9 bases lay outside the gene matches. Germline CDR1 and CDR2: SEHNR and FQNEAQ (reference sequence). The DNA of the CDR3 is TGTGCCGGCTCTCTAGCGGGGGCCTCCGGGGAGCTGTTTTTT. This gives the protein CAGSLAGASGELFF.